What follows are 32 T cell receptor beta chains derived from one specimen sequenced in a study of shared clonotypes between healthy human individuals. Clones were read by immunoSEQ multiplex PCR, and TCRdb kept only the in-frame ones, dropping some. Altogether over a million clones are present, nearly 99% being singletons, with the ten largest covering about 0.45%. Sequencing was performed on naive CD4+ T cells sorted from blood. Subset here: CD45RA+ positively selected. Receptor source: a man aged 25 to 40 in good health.

The gene calls are TRBV10-3 and TRBJ2-7, with D perhaps TRBD1 (6 bases). The germline V and J ends were trimmed by 6 bases and 2 bases, with 17 bases remaining between them. The germline V gene encodes CDR1 ENHRY and CDR2 SYGVKD. The length of the CDR3 is 15 residues. In DNA, the CDR3 is TGTGCCATCAGCCTACCTGGACAGAGAACCTACGAGCAGTACTTC. Its translation is CAISLPGQRTYEQYF.

This clone was seen just once. This chain connects TRBV20-1 to TRBJ2-7; D possibly corresponds to TRBD2 (6 bases). CDR1 DFQATT and CDR2 SNEGSKA come from the germline V gene (reference sequence). This CDR3 is built from 10 residues. Trimming shortened V by 5 bases and J by 7 bases, and 9 bases separated the two germline ends. The CDR3 nucleotides read TGCAGTGCTCGCGGGGAAGAGCAGTACTTC. This sequence encodes CSARGEEQYF.

The V and J genes are TRBV11-2 and TRBJ2-1, with 10 bases aligning to TRBD2. CDR3 length equals 15 residues. Germline CDR1 is SGHAT and CDR2 is FQNNGV. V lost 2 bases and J lost 7; bases outside the gene matches: 5. CDR3 sequence: CASSLSSGRSNEQFF. The CDR3 DNA reads as TGTGCCAGCAGCTTATCTAGCGGGAGATCTAATGAGCAGTTCTTC.

V usage is TRBV5-4 and J usage is TRBJ2-1; possibly TRBD2 for D (5 bases). This CDR3 has 17 amino acids. V was pared by 4 bases and J by 4 bases, with 21 bases between. Germline assignment: CDR1 SGHNT and CDR2 YYREEE (reference sequence). The CDR3: CASSLAVTSRGYNEQFF. CDR3 sequence (DNA): TGTGCCAGCAGCCTCGCGGTGACGTCCCGGGGATACAATGAGCAGTTCTTC. Full variable domain (remainder filled in from reference TRBV5-4 and TRBJ2-1): ETGVTQSPTHLIKTRGQQVTLRCSSQSGHNTVSWYQQALGQGPQFIFQYYREEENGRGNFPPRFSGLQFPNYSSELNVNALELDDSALYLCASSLAVTSRGYNEQFFGPGTRLTVL.

The chain recombines TRBV7-3 with TRBJ1-3, with D unclear. Trimming removed 0 bases at V and 0 bases at J, with 15 bases between. The CDR3 spans 18 residues. Germline V gives CDR1 SGHTA, CDR2 FQGTGA. The CDR3 region is CASSLTGPTLFSGNTIYF. Written as DNA, the CDR3 is TGTGCCAGCAGCTTAACGGGCCCTACGCTCTTCTCTGGAAACACCATATATTTT.

In this sample, this clone turned up once. This rearrangement joins TRBV28 to TRBJ2-3; perhaps TRBD2 as D (6 bases). The CDR3 is made up of 19 amino acids. Trimming took off 7 bases at V and 1 base at J, with 27 bases between the two ends. Germline values: CDR1 MDHEN, CDR2 SYDVKM. CDR3 in amino acids: CASTNGISGLIRGTDTQYF. CDR3 in DNA: TGTGCCAGCACCAATGGTATTAGCGGTCTTATACGCGGCACAGATACGCAGTATTTT. The full variable domain, with the rest looked up from reference TRBV28 and TRBJ2-3, is DVKVTQSSRYLVKRTGEKVFLECVQDMDHENMFWYRQDPGLGLRLIYFSYDVKMKEKGDIPEGYSVSREKKERFSLILESASTNQTSMYLCASTNGISGLIRGTDTQYFGPGTRLTVL.

J is TRBJ1-5 and V is TRBV6-5, with D maybe TRBD1 (5 bases). The CDR3 loop spans 15 amino acids. The V end lost 6 bases, the J end lost 4 bases, and 16 bases lay between the germline ends. Germline loops: CDR1 MNHEY, CDR2 SVGAGI. The DNA for the CDR3 is TGTGCCAGCAGCCCCGACGGGGGGAGTAATCAGCCCCAGCATTTT. Translation: CASSPDGGSNQPQHF.

This rearrangement joins TRBV7-9 to TRBJ2-2; possibly TRBD2 for D (6 bases). Germline CDR1 SEHNR, CDR2 FQNEAQ (reference sequence). The CDR3 contains 16 residues. V lost 2 bases, J lost 4 bases, and 14 bases lay in between. CDR3 region: CASSLMRRGATGELFF. The CDR3 DNA is TGTGCCAGCAGCTTAATGCGCCGCGGGGCCACCGGGGAGCTGTTTTTT. Full variable domain (outside the CDR3, taken from reference TRBV7-9 and TRBJ2-2): DTGVSQNPRHKITKRGQNVTFRCDPISEHNRLYWYRQTLGQGPEFLTYFQNEAQLEKSRLLSDRFSAERPKGSFSTLEIQRTEQGDSAMYLCASSLMRRGATGELFFGEGSRLTVL.

The chain links TRBV15 to TRBJ1-5; D not certain. Germline CDR1 and CDR2: LNHNV and YYDKDF (reference sequence). The CDR3 sequence is 15 residues long. Trimming pared 1 base from V and 5 bases from J, leaving 12 bases between. The CDR3 here is CATSRVGLQDQPQHF. CDR3 bases: TGTGCCACCAGCAGAGTAGGACTCCAGGATCAGCCCCAGCATTTT.

The chain recombines TRBV5-1 with TRBJ2-5; 7 nucleotides agree with TRBD2. The CDR3 sequence is 14 residues long. The ends lost 5 bases at V and 3 bases at J; junction bases unmatched: 7. CDR1 and CDR2 from the germline V gene are SGHRS and YFSETQ. Here the CDR3 reads CASSAGVGKETQYF. The CDR3 DNA reads as TGCGCCAGCAGTGCGGGAGTTGGGAAAGAGACCCAGTACTTC. The entire variable domain, with the rest obtained from reference TRBV5-1 and TRBJ2-5, is as follows: KAGVTQTPRYLIKTRGQQVTLSCSPISGHRSVSWYQQTPGQGLQFLFEYFSETQRNKGNFPGRFSGRQFSNSRSEMNVSTLELGDSALYLCASSAGVGKETQYFGPGTRLLVL.

V and J are TRBV27 and TRBJ2-7, with TRBD1 matching over 7 bases. The CDR3 totals 13 residues. With 6 bases clipped from V and 2 bases from J, the junction kept 4 bases outside the gene matches. Per the germline V gene, CDR1 is MNHEY and CDR2 is SMNVEV (reference sequence). CDR3 coding DNA: TGTGCCAGCAGGCTCCAGGGGGCCTACGAGCAGTACTTC. Protein sequence: CASRLQGAYEQYF.

About this clone itself: Within the sample, other DNA sequences also encode this same CDR3. This chain connects TRBV6-1 to TRBJ2-7; 11 nucleotides align to TRBD2. Unmatched junction bases numbered 3, after V lost 4 bases and J lost 1 base. Germline loops: CDR1 MNHNS, CDR2 SASEGT. The CDR3 has 15 residues. The CDR3 sequence is CASSGLAGGSYEQYF. CDR3 DNA: TGTGCCAGCAGTGGATTAGCGGGGGGGTCCTACGAGCAGTACTTC.

CDR3 sequence: CASSGAGANVLTF. DNA of the CDR3: TGTGCCAGCAGCGGAGCTGGGGCCAACGTCCTGACTTTC. The chain joins TRBV7-6 to TRBJ2-6; no clear D gene. Trimming shortened V by 5 bases and J by 2 bases, and 4 bases separated the two germline ends. Per germline, CDR1 SGHVS and CDR2 FNYEAQ. The CDR3 consists of 13 residues.

V is TRBV5-4 and J is TRBJ2-7; the match to TRBD2 covers 8 bases. With V trimmed by 4 bases and J by 10 bases, 16 bases remained unmatched. The CDR3 has 15 residues. Germline lookup yields CDR1 SGHNT and CDR2 YYREEE (reference sequence). The CDR3 DNA follows: TGTGCCAGCAGCGACGGGGGGGGAGGACCGAGGTCTCAGTACTTC. It encodes CASSDGGGGPRSQYF. The full variable domain, completed using reference TRBV5-4 and TRBJ2-7, is ETGVTQSPTHLIKTRGQQVTLRCSSQSGHNTVSWYQQALGQGPQFIFQYYREEENGRGNFPPRFSGLQFPNYSSELNVNALELDDSALYLCASSDGGGGPRSQYFGPGTRLTVT.

The V and J genes are TRBV5-1 and TRBJ2-7, with D perhaps being TRBD1 or TRBD2 (5 bases each). The germline gives CDR1 SGHRS, CDR2 YFSETQ. There are 15 residues in the CDR3. Trimming removed 0 bases at V and 0 bases at J, with 10 bases between. CDR3 sequence reads: CASSLVRDPSYEQYF. The CDR3 DNA sequence: TGCGCCAGCAGCTTGGTTAGGGACCCCTCCTACGAGCAGTACTTC. Full variable domain (missing parts from reference TRBV5-1 and TRBJ2-7): KAGVTQTPRYLIKTRGQQVTLSCSPISGHRSVSWYQQTPGQGLQFLFEYFSETQRNKGNFPGRFSGRQFSNSRSEMNVSTLELGDSALYLCASSLVRDPSYEQYFGPGTRLTVT.

The chain couples TRBV25-1 to TRBJ2-2, with 9 positions matching TRBD2. There are 14 residues in the CDR3. Germline CDR1 and CDR2: MGHDK and SYGVNS. Trimming took 3 bases from V and 6 from J; bases not matched to a gene: 2. CDR3 region: CASSDWTSAGELFF. The CDR3 DNA sequence: TGTGCCAGCAGTGACTGGACTAGCGCCGGGGAGCTGTTTTTT.

The chain couples TRBV5-1 to TRBJ2-5, with 7 positions matching TRBD1. The ends lost 5 bases at V and 3 bases at J; junction bases unmatched: 13. Germline V gene data show CDR1 as SGHRS and CDR2 as YFSETQ. The CDR3 consists of 16 residues. The CDR3 coding sequence is TGCGCCAGCAGTTCCAGCCGGACAGGACCTGAAGAGACCCAGTACTTC. Translation: CASSSSRTGPEETQYF.

The rearrangement uses TRBV27 and TRBJ2-7; D not certain. Germline V gives CDR1 MNHEY, CDR2 SMNVEV (reference sequence). Trimming took 6 bases from V and 3 from J, leaving 12 bases between them. This CDR3 contains 13 residues. CDR3 residues: CASSPRGVYEQYF. The CDR3 region has the DNA TGTGCCAGCAGCCCCAGAGGAGTCTACGAGCAGTACTTC.

As regards this clone: The same CDR3 is also encoded by other DNA sequences in this sample. The chain carries TRBV28 and TRBJ1-5; D remains unclear. The CDR3 runs 13 residues. Trimming stripped 4 bases from V and 0 bases from J, with 4 bases between. The germline V gene encodes CDR1 MDHEN and CDR2 SYDVKM. CDR3 DNA: TGTGCCAGCAGTTCGTTTAGCAATCAGCCCCAGCATTTT. This translates into CASSSFSNQPQHF.

This chain connects TRBV4-1 to TRBJ2-7; TRBD2 is a possible D gene (6 bases). Trimming took off 4 bases at V and 4 bases at J, with 14 bases between the two ends. This CDR3 has 14 amino acids. Germline V gene sequence: CDR1 MGHRA, CDR2 YSYEKL. The CDR3, as DNA: TGCGCCAGCAGCCGGCCGGGACTTTATTACGAGCAGTACTTC. Protein: CASSRPGLYYEQYF.

The rearrangement links TRBV19 to TRBJ2-1; the D is unclear. Germline CDR1 reads LNHDA; CDR2 reads SQIVND (reference sequence). The CDR3 sequence is 13 residues long. V was pared by 2 bases and J by 6 bases, with 8 bases between. CDR3 region: CASSINRGNEQFF. CDR3 sequence (DNA): TGTGCCAGTAGTATAAATAGAGGCAATGAGCAGTTCTTC.

The V call is TRBV5-1, the J call TRBJ2-3; 8 nucleotides line up with TRBD2. The CDR3 runs to 14 residues. After removal of 4 bases from V and 1 base from J, the junction contained 2 bases not matched to a gene. The germline V gene has CDR1 SGHRS and CDR2 YFSETQ. The CDR3 loop is CASSAGRGTDTQYF. DNA of the CDR3: TGCGCCAGCAGCGCCGGGAGGGGCACAGATACGCAGTATTTT.

V gene TRBV2 combines with J gene TRBJ2-1; D is undetermined. The CDR3 is 11 amino acids. CDR1 is SNHLY and CDR2 is FYNNEI in the germline V gene. V was pared by 7 bases and J by 8 bases, with 9 bases between. The CDR3 nucleotides read TGTGCCAGCATTCGGTTCGATGAGCAGTTCTTC. Its protein product is CASIRFDEQFF.

The chain is built from TRBV30 and TRBJ2-2, with D unresolved. CDR1 GTSNPN and CDR2 SVGIG come from the germline V gene (reference sequence). V was shortened by 4 bases and J by 7 bases, with 7 bases between the two germline ends. The CDR3 loop spans 11 amino acids. CDR3 coding DNA: TGTGCCTGGACCTTGGGCGGGGAGCTGTTTTTT. This codes for CAWTLGGELFF.

The V and J genes are TRBV7-3 and TRBJ2-1, with D possibly matching TRBD2 (6 bases). The CDR3 is 15 residues long. Trimming removed 2 bases at V and 7 bases at J, with 15 bases between. Germline loops: CDR1 SGHTA, CDR2 FQGTGA. The DNA of the CDR3 is TGTGCCAGCAGCTTATTTGGGACTCCCAATAATGAGCAGTTCTTC. Translation gives CASSLFGTPNNEQFF.

This chain links TRBV11-2 with TRBJ2-3; TRBD2 matches at 12 bases. Germline assignment: CDR1 SGHAT and CDR2 FQNNGV. CDR3 length: 14 amino acids. V lost 8 bases, J lost 10 bases, and 10 bases stayed unmatched. The chain's CDR3 is CASRPLAGGPSQYF. The CDR3 DNA follows: TGTGCCAGCCGCCCTCTAGCGGGAGGGCCCTCGCAGTATTTT. Supplemented by reference TRBV11-2 and TRBJ2-3, the full variable domain reads EAGVAQSPRYKIIEKRQSVAFWCNPISGHATLYWYQQILGQGPKLLIQFQNNGVVDDSQLPKDRFSAERLKGVDSTLKIQPAKLEDSAVYLCASRPLAGGPSQYFGPGTRLTVL.

V gene TRBV10-2 combines with J gene TRBJ2-7; 11 nucleotides align to TRBD2. The length of the CDR3 is 14 residues. Germline-derived CDR1 and CDR2 are WSHSY and SAAADI. V lost 5 bases to trimming and J lost 5 bases; unmatched junction nucleotides: 5. The CDR3 is CASSLAGGLDEQYF. CDR3 bases: TGCGCCAGCAGTTTAGCGGGAGGGCTCGACGAGCAGTACTTC.

V gene TRBV2 combines with J gene TRBJ2-4, with D tentatively TRBD1 (6 bases). The CDR3 is made up of 15 amino acids. V was shortened by 7 bases and J by 0 bases, with 13 bases between the two germline ends. Looked up from germline, CDR1 is SNHLY and CDR2 is FYNNEI. CDR3 loop: CASNYRGRAKNIQYF. CDR3 nucleotides: TGTGCCAGCAATTATAGGGGGAGAGCCAAAAACATTCAGTACTTC.

In regard to this clone: At the DNA level, this CDR3 is encoded by other sequences in the same sample as well. In DNA form, the CDR3 reads TGTGCCAGCAGTTGGGACAGGGGTTACGAGCAGTACTTC. It translates to CASSWDRGYEQYF. V is TRBV6-5 and J is TRBJ2-7, with TRBD1 matching 10 bases. With 4 bases clipped from V and 4 bases from J, the junction kept 1 base outside the gene matches. This CDR3 is built from 13 residues. Germline CDR1 is MNHEY and CDR2 is SVGAGI.

The chain recombines TRBV29-1 with TRBJ2-1; the D is unclear. CDR1 is SQVTM and CDR2 is ANQGSEA in the germline V gene. CDR3 size: 15 residues. Trimming removed 4 bases at V and 0 bases at J, with 13 bases between. CDR3 in amino acids: CSVAHPWSSYNEQFF. The CDR3 nucleotides are TGCAGCGTTGCTCATCCGTGGAGCTCCTACAATGAGCAGTTCTTC.

In DNA form, the CDR3 reads TGTGCCAGCAGCTTAGTCAGGAGTCGGCGGGAGTTTGACAAAAACATTCAGTACTTC. Translated, it gives CASSLVRSRREFDKNIQYF. This chain uses TRBV11-2 with TRBJ2-4; 7 bases fit TRBD2. The CDR3 extends over 19 amino acids. Germline CDR1 and CDR2: SGHAT and FQNNGV. Unmatched junction bases numbered 15, after V lost 1 base and J lost 3 bases. The full variable domain, its missing parts supplied by reference TRBV11-2 and TRBJ2-4, is EAGVAQSPRYKIIEKRQSVAFWCNPISGHATLYWYQQILGQGPKLLIQFQNNGVVDDSQLPKDRFSAERLKGVDSTLKIQPAKLEDSAVYLCASSLVRSRREFDKNIQYFGAGTRLSVL.

The CDR3 coding sequence is TGTGCCAGCTGGACACAACGGGGTCAAGAGACCCAGTACTTC. This gives the protein CASWTQRGQETQYF. The chain is built from TRBV2 and TRBJ2-5; D is possibly TRBD1 or TRBD2 (5 bases each). Trimming stripped 8 bases from V and 2 bases from J, with 15 bases between. Germline CDR1 and CDR2: SNHLY and FYNNEI. This CDR3 has 14 residues.